This record covers a single TCR beta chain. The data stem from a study of blood T cell repertoires in COVID-19. Study information: Collection of acute and convalescent COVID-19 samples took place in the United States, Italy and Spain.

The CDR3 covers 13 residues. Trimming cost V 5 bases and J 2 bases, with 9 bases left between them. The V gene's germline CDR1 is MNHEY and CDR2 SVGAGI. Individuals drawn from approximately 22 US areas were about 18 to 100 years old. Assay used: immunoSEQ multiplex PCR; TCRdb lists only in-frame clones, some missing. Of 200,000 to 250,000 clones in the sample, about 84% were seen once. What was sequenced was PBMCs or T cells enriched from blood (not recorded which). The sequence derives from a woman in her 50s who had recovered from COVID-19. The rearrangement links TRBV6-5 to TRBJ2-5; possibly TRBD2 for D (6 bases). The CDR3 is CASSMGTQETQYF. In nucleotides, the CDR3 is TGTGCCAGCAGTATGGGGACTCAAGAGACCCAGTACTTC.